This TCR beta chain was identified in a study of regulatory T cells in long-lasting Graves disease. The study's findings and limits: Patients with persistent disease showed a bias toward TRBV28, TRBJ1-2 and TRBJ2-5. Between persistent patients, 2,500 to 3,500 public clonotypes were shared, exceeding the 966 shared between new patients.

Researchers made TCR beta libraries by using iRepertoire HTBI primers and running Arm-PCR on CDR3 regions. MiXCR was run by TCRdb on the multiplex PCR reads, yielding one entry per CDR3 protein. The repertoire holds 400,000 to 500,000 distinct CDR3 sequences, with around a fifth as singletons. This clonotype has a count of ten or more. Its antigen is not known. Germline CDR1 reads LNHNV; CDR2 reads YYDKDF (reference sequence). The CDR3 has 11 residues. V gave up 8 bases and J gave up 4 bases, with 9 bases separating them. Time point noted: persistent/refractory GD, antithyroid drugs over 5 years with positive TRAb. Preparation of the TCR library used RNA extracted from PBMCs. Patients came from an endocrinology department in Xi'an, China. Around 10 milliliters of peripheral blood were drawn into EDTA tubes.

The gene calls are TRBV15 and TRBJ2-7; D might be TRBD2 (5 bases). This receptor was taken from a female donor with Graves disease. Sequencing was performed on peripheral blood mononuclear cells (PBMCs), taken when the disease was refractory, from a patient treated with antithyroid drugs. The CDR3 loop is CATARTYEQYF. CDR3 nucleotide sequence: TGTGCCACCGCACGGACTTACGAGCAGTACTTC.